In this sample, the clone carrying this TCR beta chain turned up once. These data are taken from a study of CD8 T cells in Susac syndrome. Germline V gene sequence: CDR1 SGHAT, CDR2 FQNNGV. The CDR3 is 13 residues long. The germline V and J ends were trimmed by 5 bases and 4 bases, with 11 bases remaining between them. Random hexamers were used to reverse transcribe the RNA input (0.5 to 1 ug). An immunoSEQ multiplex PCR generated amplified TCR beta CDR3 products spanning 54 Vbeta and 13 Jbeta. TCRdb ran MiXCR on the immunoSEQ multiplex PCR reads and lists one entry per CDR3 protein. The profile shows more than 100,000 distinct CDR3 sequences, around 85% of them singletons.

Input material: CD8+ T cells from PBMCs. This sequence was found in a human donor with multiple sclerosis. The chain links TRBV11-2 to TRBJ1-1; D gene uncertain. CDR3 protein: CASSASGSTEAFF. CDR3 DNA: TGTGCCAGCAGCGCCTCTGGGAGCACTGAAGCTTTCTTT.